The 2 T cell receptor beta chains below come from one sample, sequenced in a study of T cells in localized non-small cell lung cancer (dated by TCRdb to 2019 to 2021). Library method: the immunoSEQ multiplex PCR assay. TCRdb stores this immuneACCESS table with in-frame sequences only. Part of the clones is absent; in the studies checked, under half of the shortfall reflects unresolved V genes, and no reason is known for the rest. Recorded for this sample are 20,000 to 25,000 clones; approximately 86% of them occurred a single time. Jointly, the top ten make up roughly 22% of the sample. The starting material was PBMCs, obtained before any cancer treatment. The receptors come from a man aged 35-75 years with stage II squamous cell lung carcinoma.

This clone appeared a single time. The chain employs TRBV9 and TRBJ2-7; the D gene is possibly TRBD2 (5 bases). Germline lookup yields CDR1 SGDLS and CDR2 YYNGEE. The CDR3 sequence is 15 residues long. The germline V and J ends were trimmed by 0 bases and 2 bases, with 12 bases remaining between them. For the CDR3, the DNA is TGTGCCAGCAGCGTAGGGGTAGCGTCAACCTACGAGCAGTACTTC. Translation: CASSVGVASTYEQYF.

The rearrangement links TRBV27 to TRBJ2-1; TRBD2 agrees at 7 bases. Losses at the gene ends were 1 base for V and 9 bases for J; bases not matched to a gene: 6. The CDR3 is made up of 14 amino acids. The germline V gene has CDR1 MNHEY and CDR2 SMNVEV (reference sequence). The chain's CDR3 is CASSLLGPGGEQFF. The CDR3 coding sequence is TGTGCCAGCAGTTTATTAGGTCCGGGGGGTGAGCAGTTCTTC.